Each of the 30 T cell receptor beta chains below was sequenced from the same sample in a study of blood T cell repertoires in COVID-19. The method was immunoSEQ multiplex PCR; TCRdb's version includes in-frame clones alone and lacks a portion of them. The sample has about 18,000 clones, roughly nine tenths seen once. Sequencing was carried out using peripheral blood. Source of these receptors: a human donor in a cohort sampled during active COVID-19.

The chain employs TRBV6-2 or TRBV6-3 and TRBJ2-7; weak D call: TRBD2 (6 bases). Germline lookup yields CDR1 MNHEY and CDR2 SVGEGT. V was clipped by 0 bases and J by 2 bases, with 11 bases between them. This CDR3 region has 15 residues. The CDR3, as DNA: TGTGCCAGCAGTTACTCCCTTGGGGGGACCTACGAGCAGTACTTC. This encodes CASSYSLGGTYEQYF.

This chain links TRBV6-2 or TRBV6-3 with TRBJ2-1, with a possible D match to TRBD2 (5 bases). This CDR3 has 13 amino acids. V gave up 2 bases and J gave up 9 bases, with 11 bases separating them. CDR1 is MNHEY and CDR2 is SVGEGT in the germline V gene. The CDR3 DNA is TGTGCCAGCAGTTACGCTGGAGGTAGTGAGCAGTTCTTC. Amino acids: CASSYAGGSEQFF.

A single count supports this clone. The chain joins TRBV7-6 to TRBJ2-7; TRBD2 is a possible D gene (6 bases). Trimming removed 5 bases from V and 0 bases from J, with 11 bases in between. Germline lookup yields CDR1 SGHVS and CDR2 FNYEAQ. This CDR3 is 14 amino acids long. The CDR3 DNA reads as TGTGCCAGCAGCCCCCAGACTAGCTCCTACGAGCAGTACTTC. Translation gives CASSPQTSSYEQYF.

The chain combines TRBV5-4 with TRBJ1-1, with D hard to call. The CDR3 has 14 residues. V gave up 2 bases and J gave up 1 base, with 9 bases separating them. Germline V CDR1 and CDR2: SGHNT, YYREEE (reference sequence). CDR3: CASSFLFENTEAFF. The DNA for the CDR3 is TGTGCCAGCAGCTTTCTATTCGAGAACACTGAAGCTTTCTTT.

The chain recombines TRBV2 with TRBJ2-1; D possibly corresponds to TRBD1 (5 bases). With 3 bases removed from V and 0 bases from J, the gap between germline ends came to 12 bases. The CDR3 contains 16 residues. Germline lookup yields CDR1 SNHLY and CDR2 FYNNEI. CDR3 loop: CASSDRALGSYNEQFF. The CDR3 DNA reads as TGTGCCAGCAGTGACAGGGCCCTGGGCTCCTACAATGAGCAGTTCTTC. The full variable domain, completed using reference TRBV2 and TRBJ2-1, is EPEVTQTPSHQVTQMGQEVILRCVPISNHLYFYWYRQILGQKVEFLVSFYNNEISEKSEIFDDQFSVERPDGSNFTLKIRSTKLEDSAMYFCASSDRALGSYNEQFFGPGTRLTVL.

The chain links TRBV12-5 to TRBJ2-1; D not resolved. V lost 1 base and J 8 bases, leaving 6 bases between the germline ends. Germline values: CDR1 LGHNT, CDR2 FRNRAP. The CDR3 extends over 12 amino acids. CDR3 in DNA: TGTGCTAGTGGTTTGGGGCTAGATGAGCAGTTCTTC. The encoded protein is CASGLGLDEQFF.

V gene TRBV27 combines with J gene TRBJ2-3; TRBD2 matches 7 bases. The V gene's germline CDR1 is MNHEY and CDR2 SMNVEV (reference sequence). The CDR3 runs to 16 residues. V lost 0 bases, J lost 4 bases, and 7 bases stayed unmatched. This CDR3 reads CASSLSTGGRADTQYF. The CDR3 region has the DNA TGTGCCAGCAGTTTATCCACGGGAGGTAGGGCAGATACGCAGTATTTT.

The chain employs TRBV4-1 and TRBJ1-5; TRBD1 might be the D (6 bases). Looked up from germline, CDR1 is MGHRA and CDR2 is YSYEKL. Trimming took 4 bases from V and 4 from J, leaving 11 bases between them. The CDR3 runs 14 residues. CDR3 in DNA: TGCGCCAGCAGCCCGAGACAGGAAAATCAGCCCCAGCATTTT. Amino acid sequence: CASSPRQENQPQHF.

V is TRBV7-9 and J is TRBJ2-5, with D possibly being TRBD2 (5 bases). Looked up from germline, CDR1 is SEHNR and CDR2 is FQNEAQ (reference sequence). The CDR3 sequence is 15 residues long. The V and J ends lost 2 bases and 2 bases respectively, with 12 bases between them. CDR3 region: CASSLYPGGQETQYF. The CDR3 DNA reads TGTGCCAGCAGCTTATACCCTGGCGGGCAAGAGACCCAGTACTTC.

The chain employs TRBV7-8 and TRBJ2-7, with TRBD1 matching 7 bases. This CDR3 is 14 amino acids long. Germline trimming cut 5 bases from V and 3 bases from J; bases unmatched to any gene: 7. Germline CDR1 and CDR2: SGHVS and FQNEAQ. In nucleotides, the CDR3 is TGTGCCAGCAGCATGAGGACAGGAATCTACGAGCAGTACTTC. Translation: CASSMRTGIYEQYF. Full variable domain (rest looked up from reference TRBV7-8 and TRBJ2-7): GAGVSQSPRYKVAKRGQDVALRCDPISGHVSLFWYQQALGQGPEFLTYFQNEAQLDKSGLPSDRFFAERPEGSVSTLKIQRTQQEDSAVYLCASSMRTGIYEQYFGPGTRLTVT.

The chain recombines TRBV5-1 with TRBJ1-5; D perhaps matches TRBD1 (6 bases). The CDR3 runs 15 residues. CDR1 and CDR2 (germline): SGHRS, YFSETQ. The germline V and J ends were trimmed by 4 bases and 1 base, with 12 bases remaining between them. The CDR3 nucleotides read TGCGCCAGCAGCGCAACAGGGTCGAGCAATCAGCCCCAGCATTTT. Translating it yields CASSATGSSNQPQHF.

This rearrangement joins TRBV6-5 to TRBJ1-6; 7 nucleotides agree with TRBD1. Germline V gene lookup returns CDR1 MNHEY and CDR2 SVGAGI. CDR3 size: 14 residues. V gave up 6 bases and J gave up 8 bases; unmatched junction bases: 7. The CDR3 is CASSPTGDHSPLHF. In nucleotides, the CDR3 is TGTGCCAGCAGCCCCACAGGGGATCATTCACCCCTCCACTTT.

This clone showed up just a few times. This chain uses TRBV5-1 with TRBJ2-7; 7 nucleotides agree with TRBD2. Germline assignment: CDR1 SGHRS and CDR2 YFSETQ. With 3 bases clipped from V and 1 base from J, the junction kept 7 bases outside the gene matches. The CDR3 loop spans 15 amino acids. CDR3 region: CASSSLGGVSYEQYF. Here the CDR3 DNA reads TGCGCCAGCAGCTCCCTGGGGGGGGTATCCTACGAGCAGTACTTC.

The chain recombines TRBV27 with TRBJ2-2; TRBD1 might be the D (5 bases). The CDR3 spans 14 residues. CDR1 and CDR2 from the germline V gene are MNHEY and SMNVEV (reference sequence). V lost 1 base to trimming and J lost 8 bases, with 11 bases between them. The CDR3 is CASSLYLGVGELFF. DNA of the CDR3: TGTGCCAGCAGTTTATATTTAGGGGTGGGGGAGCTGTTTTTT.

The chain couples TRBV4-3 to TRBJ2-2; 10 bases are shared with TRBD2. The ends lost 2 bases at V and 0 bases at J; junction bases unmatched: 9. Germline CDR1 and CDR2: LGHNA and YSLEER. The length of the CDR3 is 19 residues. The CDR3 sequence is CASSQFLAGAHANTGELFF. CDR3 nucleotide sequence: TGCGCCAGCAGCCAATTCCTAGCGGGGGCTCACGCGAACACCGGGGAGCTGTTTTTT.

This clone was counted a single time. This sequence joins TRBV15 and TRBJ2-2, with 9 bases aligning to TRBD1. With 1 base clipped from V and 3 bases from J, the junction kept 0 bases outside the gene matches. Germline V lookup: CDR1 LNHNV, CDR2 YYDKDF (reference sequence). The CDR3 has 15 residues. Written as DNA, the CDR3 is TGTGCCACCAGCAGAGGACAGGGGGACACCGGGGAGCTGTTTTTT. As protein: CATSRGQGDTGELFF.

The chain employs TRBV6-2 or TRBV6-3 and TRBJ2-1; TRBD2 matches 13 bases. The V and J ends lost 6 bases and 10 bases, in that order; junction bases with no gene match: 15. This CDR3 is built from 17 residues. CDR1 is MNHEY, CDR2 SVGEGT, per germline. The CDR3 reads CASSSYEGTSGKGEQFF. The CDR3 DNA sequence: TGTGCCAGCAGCTCCTACGAAGGGACTAGCGGGAAAGGGGAGCAGTTCTTC.

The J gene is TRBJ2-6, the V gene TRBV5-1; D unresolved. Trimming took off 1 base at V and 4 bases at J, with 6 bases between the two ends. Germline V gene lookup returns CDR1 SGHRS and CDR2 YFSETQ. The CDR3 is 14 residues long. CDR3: CASSLTPGANVLTF. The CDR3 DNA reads TGCGCCAGCAGCTTGACTCCCGGGGCCAACGTCCTGACTTTC.

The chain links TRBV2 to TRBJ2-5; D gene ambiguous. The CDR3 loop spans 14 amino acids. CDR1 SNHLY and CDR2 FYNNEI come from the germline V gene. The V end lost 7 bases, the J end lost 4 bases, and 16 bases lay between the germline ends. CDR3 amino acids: CASTPELVGETQYF. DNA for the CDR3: TGTGCCAGCACCCCGGAGTTAGTAGGAGAGACCCAGTACTTC.

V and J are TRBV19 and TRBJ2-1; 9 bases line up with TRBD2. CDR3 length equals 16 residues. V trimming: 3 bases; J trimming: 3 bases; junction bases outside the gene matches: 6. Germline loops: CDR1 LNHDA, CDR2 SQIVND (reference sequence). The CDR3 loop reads CASSMSAGGHYNEQFF. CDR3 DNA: TGTGCCAGTAGTATGTCGGCGGGGGGGCACTACAATGAGCAGTTCTTC. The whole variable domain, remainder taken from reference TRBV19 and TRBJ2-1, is DGGITQSPKYLFRKEGQNVTLSCEQNLNHDAMYWYRQDPGQGLRLIYYSQIVNDFQKGDIAEGYSVSREKKESFPLTVTSAQKNPTAFYLCASSMSAGGHYNEQFFGPGTRLTVL.

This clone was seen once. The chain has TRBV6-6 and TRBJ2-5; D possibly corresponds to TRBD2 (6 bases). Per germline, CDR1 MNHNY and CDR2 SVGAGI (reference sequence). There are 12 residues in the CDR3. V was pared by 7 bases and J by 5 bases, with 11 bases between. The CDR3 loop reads CASTPRGETQYF. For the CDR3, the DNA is TGTGCCAGCACCCCCCGGGGGGAGACCCAGTACTTC.

The CDR3 here is CASSPYTGELFF. The CDR3 coding sequence is TGTGCCAGCAGCCCCTACACCGGGGAGCTGTTTTTT. This chain joins TRBV7-2 and TRBJ2-2; D is undetermined. The V end lost 5 bases, the J end lost 3 bases, and 4 bases lay between the germline ends. The CDR3 consists of 12 residues. CDR1 and CDR2 (germline): SGHTA, FQGNSA.

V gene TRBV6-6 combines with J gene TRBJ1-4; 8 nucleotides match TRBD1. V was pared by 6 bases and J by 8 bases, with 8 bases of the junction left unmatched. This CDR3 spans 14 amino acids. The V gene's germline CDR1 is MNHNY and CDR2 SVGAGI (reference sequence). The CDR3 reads CASSLQGGVEKLFF. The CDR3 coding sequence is TGTGCCAGCAGCCTACAGGGGGGGGTCGAAAAACTGTTTTTT.

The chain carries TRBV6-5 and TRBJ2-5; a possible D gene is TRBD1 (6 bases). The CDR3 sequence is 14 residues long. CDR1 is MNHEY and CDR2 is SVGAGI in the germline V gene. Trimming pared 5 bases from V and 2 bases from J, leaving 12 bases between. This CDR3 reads CASSRRDIQETQYF. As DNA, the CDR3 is TGTGCCAGCAGTCGCCGGGACATACAAGAGACCCAGTACTTC.

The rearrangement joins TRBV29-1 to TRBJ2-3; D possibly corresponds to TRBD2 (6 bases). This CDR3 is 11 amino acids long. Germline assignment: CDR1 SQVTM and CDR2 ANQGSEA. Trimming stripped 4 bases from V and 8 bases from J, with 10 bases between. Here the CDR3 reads CSVAGDGTQYF. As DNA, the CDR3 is TGCAGCGTTGCGGGGGACGGTACGCAGTATTTT.

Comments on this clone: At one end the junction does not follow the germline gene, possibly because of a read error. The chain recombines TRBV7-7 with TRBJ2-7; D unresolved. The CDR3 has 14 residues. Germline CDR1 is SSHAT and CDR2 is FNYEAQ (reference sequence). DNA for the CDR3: TGTGCTAGCAGCCACCAGACTGAGTCCTACGAGCAGTACTTC. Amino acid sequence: CASSHQTESYEQYF.

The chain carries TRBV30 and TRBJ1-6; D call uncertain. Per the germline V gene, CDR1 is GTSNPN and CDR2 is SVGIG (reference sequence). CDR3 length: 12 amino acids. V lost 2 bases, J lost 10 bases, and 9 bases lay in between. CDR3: CAWSSSGSPLHF. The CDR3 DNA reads TGTGCCTGGAGTAGTTCCGGGTCACCCCTCCACTTT.

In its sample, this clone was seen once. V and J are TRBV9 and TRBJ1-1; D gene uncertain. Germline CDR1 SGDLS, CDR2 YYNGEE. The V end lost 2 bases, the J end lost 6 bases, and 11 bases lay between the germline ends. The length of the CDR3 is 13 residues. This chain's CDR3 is CASSVTPSAEAFF. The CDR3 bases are TGTGCCAGCAGCGTTACCCCCTCGGCTGAAGCTTTCTTT. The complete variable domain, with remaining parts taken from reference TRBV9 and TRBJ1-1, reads DSGVTQTPKHLITATGQRVTLRCSPRSGDLSVYWYQQSLDQGLQFLIQYYNGEERAKGNILERFSAQQFPDLHSELNLSSLELGDSALYFCASSVTPSAEAFFGQGTRLTVV.

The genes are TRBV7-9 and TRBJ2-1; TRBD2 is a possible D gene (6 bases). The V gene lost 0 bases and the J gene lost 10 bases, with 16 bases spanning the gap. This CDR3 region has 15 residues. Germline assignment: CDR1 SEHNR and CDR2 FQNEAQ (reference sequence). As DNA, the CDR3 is TGTGCCAGCAGCTTAGCCAGCGGGTCGCTTGAGGAGCAGTTCTTC. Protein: CASSLASGSLEEQFF.

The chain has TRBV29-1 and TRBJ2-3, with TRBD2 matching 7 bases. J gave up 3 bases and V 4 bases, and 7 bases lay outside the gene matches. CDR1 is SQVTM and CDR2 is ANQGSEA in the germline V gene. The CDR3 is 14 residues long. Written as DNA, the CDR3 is TGCAGCGTTGCTGGGGGGAGGGAAACAGATACGCAGTATTTT. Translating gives CSVAGGRETDTQYF.